These 29 T cell receptor beta chains were all obtained from the same sample, sequenced in a study of cytomegalovirus exposure and HLA in healthy donors. PCR was performed using 60 Vbeta and 13 Jbeta primers. The assay was immunoSEQ multiplex PCR, and TCRdb's table has in-frame clones only and misses some. The table has about 160,000 clones, approximately 84% seen once. Material for sequencing was PBMCs. Every receptor here comes from a man aged 25 to 40 in good health and CMV-seronegative.

This clone appeared many times. V and J are TRBV7-7 and TRBJ2-7, with 8 bases identical to TRBD2. Per germline, CDR1 SSHAT and CDR2 FNYEAQ (reference sequence). This CDR3 comprises 13 residues. The V and J ends lost 5 bases and 7 bases, in that order; junction bases with no gene match: 7. In nucleotides, the CDR3 is TGTGCCAGCAGCAATAGCGGGGTAGGGGAGCAGTACTTC. It is translated as CASSNSGVGEQYF.

This rearrangement joins TRBV7-6 to TRBJ2-5; tentatively, D is TRBD2 (5 bases). Trimming shortened V by 1 base and J by 4 bases, and 16 bases separated the two germline ends. Germline V lookup: CDR1 SGHVS, CDR2 FNYEAQ. The CDR3 runs to 16 residues. The CDR3 sequence: CASSLVLVEGLETQYF. CDR3 nucleotides: TGTGCCAGCAGCTTAGTACTAGTCGAAGGCCTAGAGACCCAGTACTTC.

The chain joins TRBV11-3 to TRBJ2-3, with 9 bases matching TRBD2. Germline values: CDR1 SGHNT, CDR2 YENEEA. J was trimmed by 1 base and V by 5 bases; bases with no gene match: 4. The CDR3 sequence is 15 residues long. Written as DNA, the CDR3 is TGTGCCAGCAGCCCAAGACTAGCGGGCACAGATACGCAGTATTTT. This gives the protein CASSPRLAGTDTQYF.

The V and J genes are TRBV6-5 and TRBJ2-7, with 7 bases identical to TRBD2. In germline, CDR1 is MNHEY, CDR2 SVGAGI. V was clipped by 2 bases and J by 0 bases; unmatched bases: 7. This CDR3 has 16 residues. CDR3 bases: TGTGCCAGCAGTTACAGAGCGGGGTGGAGCTCCTACGAGCAGTACTTC. Encoded protein: CASSYRAGWSSYEQYF.

The chain couples TRBV9 to TRBJ2-3; TRBD2 matches 8 bases. CDR1 is SGDLS, CDR2 YYNGEE, per germline. The CDR3 is made up of 15 amino acids. The ends lost 7 bases at V and 0 bases at J; junction bases unmatched: 7. The CDR3 DNA follows: TGTGCCAGCGGGCTGGCTAGCGGGAGCACAGATACGCAGTATTTT. This codes for CASGLASGSTDTQYF.

The chain couples TRBV27 to TRBJ1-5; weak D call: TRBD1 (5 bases). Germline values: CDR1 MNHEY, CDR2 SMNVEV (reference sequence). The CDR3 is 16 amino acids. Deletions cut 2 bases from V and 1 base from J, with 12 bases between. CDR3 in amino acids: CASSLGGTYSNQPQHF. CDR3 DNA: TGTGCCAGCAGTTTAGGAGGGACCTACAGCAATCAGCCCCAGCATTTT.

This chain uses TRBV5-5 with TRBJ1-2; D unclear. In germline, CDR1 is SGHKS, CDR2 YYEKEE (reference sequence). The CDR3 extends over 12 amino acids. The V gene lost 1 base and the J gene lost 7 bases, with 8 bases spanning the gap. CDR3 protein: CASSLTPGGYTF. The CDR3 DNA reads as TGTGCCAGCAGCTTGACACCAGGTGGCTACACCTTC.

The genes are TRBV7-2 and TRBJ2-7; TRBD1 is a possible D gene (5 bases). Germline assignment: CDR1 SGHTA and CDR2 FQGNSA. The CDR3 loop spans 13 amino acids. Between the trimmed V and J ends, which lost 3 bases and 2 bases, there was a span of 8 bases. Here the CDR3 reads CASSLKGTYEQYF. The DNA of the CDR3 is TGTGCCAGCAGCTTGAAGGGGACCTACGAGCAGTACTTC.

The chain recombines TRBV27 with TRBJ2-1, with D possibly TRBD1 on 5 matching bases. With 5 bases removed from V and 4 bases from J, the gap between germline ends came to 12 bases. CDR1 MNHEY and CDR2 SMNVEV come from the germline V gene (reference sequence). This CDR3 has 14 amino acids. CDR3 bases: TGTGCCAGCAGTCCATCGACAGCTTACAATGAGCAGTTCTTC. This sequence encodes CASSPSTAYNEQFF.

V gene TRBV4-2 combines with J gene TRBJ1-2, with D perhaps TRBD1 (5 bases). This CDR3 has 14 amino acids. Germline assignment: CDR1 LGHNA and CDR2 YNFKEQ. V was shortened by 1 base and J by 6 bases, with 12 bases between the two germline ends. CDR3 coding DNA: TGTGCCAGCAGCCAAGGGGGCGTGTTAAATGGCTACACCTTC. It yields the protein CASSQGGVLNGYTF.

V usage is TRBV6-6 and J usage is TRBJ2-3, with D possibly matching TRBD1 (5 bases). The CDR3 length is 15 residues. The germline V gene has CDR1 MNHNY and CDR2 SVGAGI (reference sequence). Trimming shortened V by 5 bases and J by 1 base, and 13 bases separated the two germline ends. CDR3 residues: CASSLQGSRTDTQYF. Here the CDR3 DNA reads TGTGCCAGCAGTCTCCAGGGCAGCCGCACAGATACGCAGTATTTT.

This clone was found a few times. The chain links TRBV11-2 to TRBJ2-6; D is perhaps TRBD1 (6 bases). This CDR3 comprises 16 residues. V was cut by 6 bases and J by 0 bases, with 12 bases left in between. Germline CDR1 is SGHAT and CDR2 is FQNNGV. The CDR3 region has the DNA TGTGCCAGCAGAGATTACAGGGACTCTGGGGCCAACGTCCTGACTTTC. As protein: CASRDYRDSGANVLTF.

V and J are TRBV10-1 and TRBJ1-5; 10 positions match TRBD1. Germline CDR1 WNHNN, CDR2 SYGVQD (reference sequence). The CDR3 runs 14 residues. Unmatched junction bases numbered 6, after V lost 7 bases and J lost 6 bases. CDR3 sequence reads: CASKSTGGCQPQHF. As DNA, the CDR3 is TGCGCCAGCAAGTCGACAGGGGGCTGTCAGCCCCAGCATTTT.

CDR3 bases: TGTGCCAGCAGCCCAGCGGGGGTGTCCGGAAACACCATATATTTT. It translates to CASSPAGVSGNTIYF. The chain joins TRBV27 to TRBJ1-3; D is perhaps TRBD1 (5 bases). This CDR3 region has 15 residues. CDR1 is MNHEY and CDR2 is SMNVEV in the germline V gene (reference sequence). V was pared by 6 bases and J by 4 bases, with 16 bases between.

A single count supports this clone. V is TRBV7-9 and J is TRBJ1-2; no firm D call. The germline V gene has CDR1 SEHNR and CDR2 FQNEAQ (reference sequence). The CDR3 has 13 amino acids. V was clipped by 4 bases and J by 3 bases, with 9 bases between them. CDR3 sequence (DNA): TGTGCCAGCAGCTCCCGCCCAGACTATGGCTACACCTTC. Its protein product is CASSSRPDYGYTF.

The chain couples TRBV4-3 to TRBJ2-1; no definite D call. CDR1 and CDR2 from the germline V gene are LGHNA and YSLEER. Trimming cost V 1 base and J 4 bases, with 11 bases left between them. The CDR3 is 15 amino acids. CDR3: CASSQGTAGYNEQFF. The CDR3 region has the DNA TGCGCCAGCAGCCAAGGAACAGCAGGATACAATGAGCAGTTCTTC.

V and J are TRBV19 and TRBJ1-6; tentative D call: TRBD1 (6 bases). From germline, CDR1 is LNHDA and CDR2 SQIVND (reference sequence). The CDR3 contains 15 residues. V lost 5 bases to trimming and J lost 9 bases, with 17 bases between them. Here the CDR3 DNA reads TGTGCCAGTAGTTTTTCAGGGGATTTAACTTCACCCCTCCACTTT. This gives the protein CASSFSGDLTSPLHF.

The chain links TRBV7-2 to TRBJ2-3; D call uncertain. CDR1 and CDR2 from the germline V gene are SGHTA and FQGNSA. This CDR3 region has 14 residues. Trimming cost V 2 bases and J 0 bases, with 6 bases left between them. CDR3 residues: CASSLQVSTDTQYF. CDR3 nucleotide sequence: TGTGCCAGCAGCTTACAGGTTAGCACAGATACGCAGTATTTT.

The sample holds a few counts of this clone. The CDR3 reads CASSSRSRDQETQYF. The CDR3 coding sequence is TGTGCCAGCAGCTCACGGTCCAGGGACCAAGAGACCCAGTACTTC. The rearrangement links TRBV7-2 to TRBJ2-5, with D possibly TRBD1 on 5 matching bases. Germline V gene data show CDR1 as SGHTA and CDR2 as FQGNSA. Trimming pared 4 bases from V and 0 bases from J, leaving 12 bases between. The CDR3 contains 15 residues.

V gene TRBV2 combines with J gene TRBJ2-1, with TRBD2 identical over 16 bases. This CDR3 comprises 19 residues. The germline V gene encodes CDR1 SNHLY and CDR2 FYNNEI. J gave up 7 bases and V 5 bases, and 14 bases lay outside the gene matches. As DNA, the CDR3 is TGTGCCAGCAGTCCAGGGACTAGCGGGAGGGAGGTTATGGGGAATGAGCAGTTCTTC. The encoded protein is CASSPGTSGREVMGNEQFF.

The V call is TRBV11-1, the J call TRBJ2-2, with TRBD2 matching 7 bases. This CDR3 is built from 15 residues. The ends lost 7 bases at V and 4 bases at J; junction bases unmatched: 9. Germline CDR1 and CDR2: SGHAT and FQDESV (reference sequence). CDR3 loop: CASKTETSVTGELFF. In nucleotides, the CDR3 is TGTGCCAGCAAAACCGAAACTAGCGTCACCGGGGAGCTGTTTTTT. Combining the CDR3 with reference TRBV11-1 and TRBJ2-2 gives the whole variable domain EAEVAQSPRYKITEKSQAVAFWCDPISGHATLYWYRQILGQGPELLVQFQDESVVDDSQLPKDRFSAERLKGVDSTLKIQPAELGDSAMYLCASKTETSVTGELFFGEGSRLTVL.

The chain combines TRBV7-3 with TRBJ1-2; 8 nucleotides align to TRBD1. V gave up 5 bases and J gave up 1 base; unmatched junction bases: 3. CDR1 and CDR2 from the germline V gene are SGHTA and FQGTGA. The CDR3 is made up of 14 amino acids. The CDR3 region is CASSPDRDNYGYTF. The CDR3 DNA reads as TGTGCCAGCAGCCCGGACAGGGATAACTATGGCTACACCTTC. Drawing the rest from reference TRBV7-3 and TRBJ1-2, the complete variable domain is GAGVSQTPSNKVTEKGKYVELRCDPISGHTALYWYRQSLGQGPEFLIYFQGTGAADDSGLPNDRFFAVRPEGSVSTLKIQRTERGDSAVYLCASSPDRDNYGYTFGSGTRLTVV.

The sample holds a few counts of this clone. The chain recombines TRBV5-6 with TRBJ2-1, with D maybe TRBD1 (6 bases). Germline-derived CDR1 and CDR2 are SGHDT and YYEEEE. Trimming took 3 bases from V and 4 from J, leaving 17 bases between them. The CDR3 runs to 16 residues. CDR3 region: CASSSGARGAYNEQFF. The CDR3 DNA sequence: TGTGCCAGCAGCTCTGGCGCCAGGGGCGCGTACAATGAGCAGTTCTTC.

The CDR3 loop reads CASSQAVGAKLGNTIYF. The DNA for the CDR3 is TGTGCCAGCAGCCAGGCGGTGGGGGCAAAGTTAGGAAACACCATATATTTT. This chain uses TRBV7-6 with TRBJ1-3; possible D gene TRBD1, 6 bases. V lost 5 bases and J lost 4, with 21 bases in between. Per the germline V gene, CDR1 is SGHVS and CDR2 is FNYEAQ. The CDR3 totals 17 residues.

The chain employs TRBV7-6 and TRBJ2-5; D unclear. V lost 5 bases to trimming and J lost 4 bases, with 11 bases between them. Germline assignment: CDR1 SGHVS and CDR2 FNYEAQ. The CDR3 length is 13 residues. The CDR3 DNA reads as TGTGCCAGCAGCCCTAGACCCGGAGAGACCCAGTACTTC. This encodes CASSPRPGETQYF.

This clone has just one count. The rearrangement links TRBV7-8 to TRBJ1-6, with a tentative D call TRBD1 (6 bases). Germline CDR1 and CDR2: SGHVS and FQNEAQ. V lost 2 bases and J lost 8, with 19 bases in between. CDR3 length equals 17 residues. The CDR3 loop reads CASSLTSRIQGHSPLHF. The CDR3 bases are TGTGCCAGCAGCTTAACGTCCCGGATACAGGGACATTCACCCCTCCACTTT.

The chain links TRBV27 to TRBJ1-4; D not resolved. The CDR3 loop spans 16 amino acids. V lost 4 bases to trimming and J lost 4 bases, with 16 bases between them. CDR1 and CDR2 (germline): MNHEY, SMNVEV (reference sequence). CDR3 coding DNA: TGTGCCAGCAGTTACCGCGGGGAGGGCCTTAATGAAAAACTGTTTTTT. This codes for CASSYRGEGLNEKLFF.

The J gene is TRBJ1-3, the V gene TRBV7-6; TRBD1 matches 11 bases. This CDR3 has 15 amino acids. The J segment lost 2 bases and the V segment lost 3 bases, leaving 0 bases of the junction unmatched. Looked up from germline, CDR1 is SGHVS and CDR2 is FNYEAQ. The CDR3 DNA is TGTGCCAGCAGCTTGGGACAGGGGGCTGGAAACACCATATATTTT. Its translation is CASSLGQGAGNTIYF.

The rearrangement links TRBV11-2 to TRBJ2-7, with 11 bases lining up with TRBD1. J gave up 3 bases and V 1 base, and 8 bases lay outside the gene matches. The CDR3 has 17 amino acids. Germline V lookup: CDR1 SGHAT, CDR2 FQNNGV. The CDR3 region has the DNA TGTGCCAGCAGCTTAGTGACCCCCGGGACAGGGGGCTACGAGCAGTACTTC. This encodes CASSLVTPGTGGYEQYF.